This passage covers 32 T cell receptor beta chains from one sample sequenced in a study of PD-1 blockade in classical Hodgkin lymphoma. After autologous stem cell transplantation all patients relapsed, and prior brentuximab vedotin exposure differed between cohorts. Using immunoSEQ multiplex PCR, the repertoire was profiled, and TCRdb retains in-frame clones only, with some absent. Here the sample spans about 110,000 clones, nearly 90% being singletons. The sample was peripheral blood mononuclear cells (PBMCs), taken before the second cycle of nivolumab. The receptors stem from a human donor with classical Hodgkin lymphoma.

The rearrangement uses TRBV6-6 and TRBJ1-4, with TRBD1 identical over 7 bases. Germline-derived CDR1 and CDR2 are MNHNY and SVGAGI (reference sequence). V dropped 2 bases and J dropped 7; count of bases not matched to a gene: 4. The CDR3 has 14 residues. CDR3 sequence: CASSYQGGSEKLFF. The CDR3 DNA is TGTGCCAGCAGTTACCAGGGGGGAAGTGAAAAACTGTTTTTT.

The CDR3 is CASSFTTSGNEQFF. As DNA, the CDR3 is TGTGCCAGCAGTTTCACGACTAGTGGCAATGAGCAGTTCTTC. This chain uses TRBV6-5 with TRBJ2-1; D is possibly TRBD2 (6 bases). The V gene lost 4 bases and the J gene lost 6 bases, with 13 bases spanning the gap. The CDR3 spans 14 residues. The V gene's germline CDR1 is MNHEY and CDR2 SVGAGI.

The V call is TRBV30, the J call TRBJ1-1, with D unresolved. V dropped 0 bases and J dropped 7 bases, with 3 bases sitting between them. CDR1 is GTSNPN, CDR2 SVGIG, per germline (reference sequence). The CDR3 contains 10 residues. CDR3 in DNA: TGTGCCTGGAGTGTGGGTGAAGCTTTCTTT. This sequence encodes CAWSVGEAFF.

The chain is built from TRBV7-2 and TRBJ2-5, with 7 nucleotides matching TRBD1. J gave up 5 bases and V 5 bases, and 8 bases lay outside the gene matches. This CDR3 comprises 14 residues. Germline V lookup: CDR1 SGHTA, CDR2 FQGNSA. CDR3 nucleotide sequence: TGTGCCAGCAGCAAGGACAGGCATGGGGAGACCCAGTACTTC. Translating it yields CASSKDRHGETQYF. Complete variable domain (other parts from reference TRBV7-2 and TRBJ2-5): GAGVSQSPSNKVTEKGKDVELRCDPISGHTALYWYRQSLGQGLEFLIYFQGNSAPDKSGLPSDRFSAERTGGSVSTLTIQRTQQEDSAVYLCASSKDRHGETQYFGPGTRLLVL.

The chain has TRBV6-5 and TRBJ1-3, with D unclear. V gave up 2 bases and J gave up 4 bases, with 12 bases separating them. The germline V gene has CDR1 MNHEY and CDR2 SVGAGI. The CDR3 contains 15 residues. Written as DNA, the CDR3 is TGTGCCAGCAGTTACGCTCTAGGATCCGGAAACACCATATATTTT. Its translation: CASSYALGSGNTIYF.

The chain carries TRBV7-9 and TRBJ1-1; D is unclear. V was trimmed by 3 bases and J by 2 bases, leaving 10 bases between them. Germline-derived CDR1 and CDR2 are SEHNR and FQNEAQ (reference sequence). The CDR3 runs 14 residues. The CDR3 is CASSFRSGNTEAFF. The CDR3, as DNA: TGTGCCAGCAGCTTTCGATCAGGAAACACTGAAGCTTTCTTT.

The V and J genes are TRBV9 and TRBJ2-7; the match to TRBD1 covers 8 bases. CDR3 length: 15 residues. The V gene end was trimmed by 4 bases and the J gene end by 0 bases; junction bases not matched to a gene: 6. The V gene's germline CDR1 is SGDLS and CDR2 YYNGEE. The CDR3 DNA reads TGTGCCAGCAGCAGGGGACAGGATAGCTCCTACGAGCAGTACTTC. It is translated as CASSRGQDSSYEQYF.

The chain couples TRBV5-1 to TRBJ1-2, with D possibly being TRBD1 (6 bases). Per the germline V gene, CDR1 is SGHRS and CDR2 is YFSETQ. V was cut by 0 bases and J by 3 bases, with 12 bases left in between. The CDR3 loop spans 15 amino acids. Written as DNA, the CDR3 is TGCGCCAGCAGCTTGGGGCAGGGGAGAGACTATGGCTACACCTTC. Amino acids: CASSLGQGRDYGYTF.

The gene calls are TRBV18 and TRBJ2-7; the D is unclear. The CDR3 contains 15 residues. Germline CDR1 reads KGHSH; CDR2 reads LQKENI. Trimming removed 5 bases at V and 0 bases at J, with 14 bases between. CDR3 sequence (DNA): TGTGCCAGCTCATTTGGTATACCTGCCTCCTACGAGCAGTACTTC. Protein sequence: CASSFGIPASYEQYF.

This clone has just a few counts. The chain employs TRBV7-2 and TRBJ1-1; D remains unclear. Deletions cut 5 bases from V and 0 bases from J, with 7 bases between. Germline loops: CDR1 SGHTA, CDR2 FQGNSA. The CDR3 length is 13 residues. The CDR3 DNA follows: TGTGCCAGCAGCCGCGGCCTGAACACTGAAGCTTTCTTT. It yields the protein CASSRGLNTEAFF.

The chain has TRBV29-1 and TRBJ2-7, with D uncertain. The CDR3 is made up of 12 amino acids. The V and J ends lost 2 bases and 0 bases respectively, with 5 bases between them. Germline lookup yields CDR1 SQVTM and CDR2 ANQGSEA. CDR3 protein: CSVERSSYEQYF. Here the CDR3 DNA reads TGCAGCGTTGAACGGAGCTCCTACGAGCAGTACTTC.

The gene calls are TRBV5-1 and TRBJ1-3, with D unclear. CDR3 length: 16 amino acids. The V gene lost 0 bases and the J gene lost 2 bases, with 12 bases spanning the gap. Per the germline V gene, CDR1 is SGHRS and CDR2 is YFSETQ. Here the CDR3 reads CASSLARPRAGNTIYF. DNA of the CDR3: TGCGCCAGCAGCTTGGCCAGGCCGAGGGCTGGAAACACCATATATTTT.

The chain combines TRBV19 with TRBJ1-1, with TRBD1 as a possible D gene (5 bases). The CDR3 loop spans 13 amino acids. The germline CDR1 and CDR2 sequences are LNHDA and SQIVND (reference sequence). The V end was cut by 5 bases, the J end by 11 bases, with 18 bases between. CDR3: CASSRRGLRAAFF. The CDR3, as DNA: TGTGCCAGTAGTCGAAGGGGTCTACGAGCCGCTTTCTTT.

This clone occurred once. V and J are TRBV2 and TRBJ2-3; tentatively, D is TRBD2 (5 bases). Trimming shortened V by 10 bases and J by 2 bases, and 22 bases separated the two germline ends. CDR1 and CDR2 from the germline V gene are SNHLY and FYNNEI. This CDR3 comprises 16 residues. The CDR3 is CATSKEAGMTTDTQYF. DNA for the CDR3: TGTGCCACGAGCAAGGAAGCCGGGATGACCACAGATACGCAGTATTTT.

The chain couples TRBV6-1 to TRBJ1-1; D gene unclear. CDR1 is MNHNS, CDR2 SASEGT, per germline. The CDR3 is made up of 12 amino acids. V lost 7 bases to trimming and J lost 1 base, with 7 bases between them. In DNA, the CDR3 is TGTGCCAGCACACCCCCGAACACTGAAGCTTTCTTT. It translates to CASTPPNTEAFF.

The chain combines TRBV6-6 with TRBJ2-3; perhaps TRBD1 as D (6 bases). The CDR3 is 13 amino acids. Germline V lookup: CDR1 MNHNY, CDR2 SVGAGI (reference sequence). The V gene lost 4 bases and the J gene lost 6 bases, with 11 bases spanning the gap. The DNA of the CDR3 is TGTGCCAGCAGTTTGGCGCAGGGGGATACGCAGTATTTT. Encoded protein: CASSLAQGDTQYF.

This clone appeared a single time. The V and J genes are TRBV5-1 and TRBJ2-2; 9 bases agree with TRBD2. Germline lookup yields CDR1 SGHRS and CDR2 YFSETQ. The CDR3 is 15 amino acids. V shed 5 bases, J shed 4 bases, and the junction held 6 bases outside the gene matches. The chain's CDR3 is CASSQAGGGTGELFF. CDR3 in DNA: TGCGCCAGCAGTCAAGCGGGAGGAGGCACCGGGGAGCTGTTTTTT. Using reference TRBV5-1 and TRBJ2-2 for the parts outside the CDR3, the full variable domain is KAGVTQTPRYLIKTRGQQVTLSCSPISGHRSVSWYQQTPGQGLQFLFEYFSETQRNKGNFPGRFSGRQFSNSRSEMNVSTLELGDSALYLCASSQAGGGTGELFFGEGSRLTVL.

This clone was picked up one time. The chain employs TRBV10-3 and TRBJ2-1, with TRBD2 matching over 10 bases. CDR3 length: 16 amino acids. CDR1 and CDR2 from the germline V gene are ENHRY and SYGVKD. V dropped 2 bases and J dropped 5; count of bases not matched to a gene: 6. In DNA, the CDR3 is TGTGCCATCAGTGAGGGGCCAGCGGGAGGGGACAATGAGCAGTTCTTC. This gives the protein CAISEGPAGGDNEQFF.

This chain joins TRBV12-2 and TRBJ2-7; TRBD1 is taken as the D call from the table, unchecked against the DNA. TRBV12-2 is annotated as a pseudogene. There are 13 residues in the CDR3. CDR3: CASRSYPWPGAHF. The CDR3 bases are TGTGCAAGTCGCTCCTACCCCTGGCCAGGGGCGCACTTC.

The gene calls are TRBV27 and TRBJ1-1, with a weak D call TRBD1 (5 bases). V gave up 6 bases and J gave up 4 bases, with 6 bases separating them. This CDR3 region has 11 residues. Looked up from germline, CDR1 is MNHEY and CDR2 is SMNVEV (reference sequence). The CDR3 protein is CASSQGTEAFF. DNA of the CDR3: TGTGCCAGCAGCCAGGGCACTGAAGCTTTCTTT.

This rearrangement joins TRBV29-1 to TRBJ1-1; 7 bases fit TRBD1. The J segment lost 6 bases and the V segment lost 7 bases, leaving 11 bases of the junction unmatched. The CDR3 sequence is 13 residues long. Per germline, CDR1 SQVTM and CDR2 ANQGSEA. CDR3 DNA: TGCAGCGGAGGCAAAACAGGGGAGTCTGAAGCTTTCTTT. It yields the protein CSGGKTGESEAFF.

The chain is built from TRBV13 and TRBJ2-1, with a possible D match to TRBD2 (5 bases). The V and J ends lost 4 bases and 4 bases respectively, with 11 bases between them. CDR1 and CDR2 from the germline V gene are PRHDT and FYEKMQ (reference sequence). The CDR3 loop spans 14 amino acids. The CDR3 DNA reads TGTGCCAGCAGCTCGGACGGACTTTACAATGAGCAGTTCTTC. Protein product: CASSSDGLYNEQFF.

This chain uses TRBV9 with TRBJ1-1, with D perhaps TRBD1 (5 bases). V lost 0 bases, J lost 7 bases, and 19 bases lay in between. From germline, CDR1 is SGDLS and CDR2 YYNGEE. This CDR3 spans 16 amino acids. CDR3 sequence reads: CASSVVWGLGDLEAFF. CDR3 DNA sequence: TGTGCCAGCAGCGTAGTGTGGGGACTCGGAGACCTTGAAGCTTTCTTT.

The chain employs TRBV4-1 and TRBJ2-5; D uncertain. V was trimmed by 1 base and J by 3 bases, leaving 9 bases between them. The V gene's germline CDR1 is MGHRA and CDR2 YSYEKL. The CDR3 covers 14 residues. The CDR3 DNA is TGCGCCAGCAGCCAAGGGCAGAACGAAGAGACCCAGTACTTC. Amino acids: CASSQGQNEETQYF.

In nucleotides, the CDR3 is TGTGCCAGCAGTGTCGGGGCAAGTGGCTACACCTTC. Its translation: CASSVGASGYTF. The chain combines TRBV6-1 with TRBJ1-2; TRBD1 is a possible D gene (5 bases). This CDR3 spans 12 amino acids. The ends were cut back, 4 bases at V and 7 bases at J, with 10 bases in the middle. Germline V gene lookup returns CDR1 MNHNS and CDR2 SASEGT.

The gene calls are TRBV11-2 and TRBJ2-7; D possibly corresponds to TRBD2 (5 bases). V was shortened by 5 bases and J by 3 bases, with 17 bases between the two germline ends. The CDR3 has 15 amino acids. From germline, CDR1 is SGHAT and CDR2 FQNNGV. The CDR3 coding sequence is TGTGCCAGCAGCCCCTCGGGTAGCGCGAACTACGAGCAGTACTTC. This sequence encodes CASSPSGSANYEQYF.

This chain links TRBV19 with TRBJ2-2, with D possibly matching TRBD2 (5 bases). Germline V gene data show CDR1 as LNHDA and CDR2 as SQIVND (reference sequence). The length of the CDR3 is 16 residues. V was shortened by 5 bases and J by 1 base, with 14 bases between the two germline ends. The CDR3 region has the DNA TGTGCCAGTAGTGCGGGCCTATACATGAACACCGGGGAGCTGTTTTTT. Its protein is CASSAGLYMNTGELFF.

The chain couples TRBV28 to TRBJ1-3; 7 nucleotides match TRBD1. Per the germline V gene, CDR1 is MDHEN and CDR2 is SYDVKM. V lost 8 bases, J lost 0 bases, and 7 bases stayed unmatched. The CDR3 runs 15 residues. The CDR3 sequence: CASQGGIVSGNTIYF. CDR3 nucleotides: TGTGCCAGCCAGGGGGGAATCGTCTCTGGAAACACCATATATTTT.

The CDR3 region has the DNA TGTGCCATCAGTGGACCGCCCTCTGGGGCCAACGTCCTGACTTTC. Translating gives CAISGPPSGANVLTF. The chain combines TRBV10-3 with TRBJ2-6; unclear D gene. The CDR3 has 15 residues. The germline gives CDR1 ENHRY, CDR2 SYGVKD. With 4 bases removed from V and 0 bases from J, the gap between germline ends came to 7 bases.

The chain uses TRBV30 and TRBJ1-2; tentatively, D is TRBD1 (5 bases). Trimming removed 0 bases at V and 4 bases at J, with 9 bases between. Germline loops: CDR1 GTSNPN, CDR2 SVGIG (reference sequence). The length of the CDR3 is 13 residues. CDR3 sequence (DNA): TGTGCCTGGAGTGTACAGGCTAGCTATGGCTACACCTTC. This gives the protein CAWSVQASYGYTF.

This sequence joins TRBV7-7 and TRBJ2-5, with 7 bases aligning to TRBD2. V shed 5 bases, J shed 5 bases, and the junction held 5 bases outside the gene matches. The CDR3 sequence is 13 residues long. Germline assignment: CDR1 SSHAT and CDR2 FNYEAQ (reference sequence). In nucleotides, the CDR3 is TGTGCCAGCAGCGAGGGAGGGGCGGAGACCCAGTACTTC. Its protein is CASSEGGAETQYF. The variable domain in full, completed from reference TRBV7-7 and TRBJ2-5, reads GAGVSQSPRYKVTKRGQDVTLRCDPISSHATLYWYQQALGQGPEFLTYFNYEAQPDKSGLPSDRFSAERPEGSISTLTIQRTEQRDSAMYRCASSEGGAETQYFGPGTRLLVL.

This chain joins TRBV6-6 and TRBJ2-1, with 7 bases matching TRBD2. CDR1 MNHNY and CDR2 SVGAGI come from the germline V gene (reference sequence). Losses at the gene ends were 8 bases for V and 3 bases for J; bases not matched to a gene: 10. This CDR3 is built from 15 residues. In DNA, the CDR3 is TGTGCCAGCGGTAAGGAGGGAGGGAACTACAATGAGCAGTTCTTC. Translating gives CASGKEGGNYNEQFF.